The 14 T cell receptor beta chains listed next were all sequenced from one sample in a study of T cell changes during pregnancy in multiple sclerosis. The data were produced by immunoSEQ multiplex PCR, yet TCRdb's version contains in-frame clones alone and is incomplete. The sample has 35,000 to 40,000 clones, roughly 90% seen once. The sample consisted of CD4+ T cells from peripheral blood mononuclear cells, taken in the second trimester of pregnancy. These receptors originate from a female donor with multiple sclerosis, enrolled in a pregnancy study.

The chain recombines TRBV27 with TRBJ1-6, with D maybe TRBD1 (5 bases). The CDR3 runs to 15 residues. Germline CDR1 reads MNHEY; CDR2 reads SMNVEV (reference sequence). V was cut by 6 bases and J by 3 bases, with 12 bases left in between. The CDR3 loop is CASSTPGGYNSPLHF. Written as DNA, the CDR3 is TGTGCCAGCAGCACCCCGGGGGGCTATAATTCACCCCTCCACTTT.

V gene TRBV11-2 combines with J gene TRBJ2-5; D gene ambiguous. This CDR3 has 17 residues. The V gene lost 0 bases and the J gene lost 4 bases, with 18 bases spanning the gap. The germline gives CDR1 SGHAT, CDR2 FQNNGV. CDR3 nucleotide sequence: TGTGCCAGCAGCTTAGATCAAGACGGGTTCTCGTCAGAGACCCAGTACTTC. Protein: CASSLDQDGFSSETQYF.

This chain joins TRBV11-1 and TRBJ2-1, with D perhaps matching TRBD2 (6 bases). V was clipped by 3 bases and J by 10 bases, with 16 bases between them. The length of the CDR3 is 14 residues. Germline CDR1 SGHAT, CDR2 FQDESV (reference sequence). The CDR3 DNA follows: TGTGCCAGCAGCTTGGGGACTTCACCTAGCGAGCAGTTCTTC. Translating it yields CASSLGTSPSEQFF. Using reference TRBV11-1 and TRBJ2-1 for the parts outside the CDR3, the full variable domain is EAEVAQSPRYKITEKSQAVAFWCDPISGHATLYWYRQILGQGPELLVQFQDESVVDDSQLPKDRFSAERLKGVDSTLKIQPAELGDSAMYLCASSLGTSPSEQFFGPGTRLTVL.

The gene calls are TRBV6-4 and TRBJ1-1, with 7 bases identical to TRBD1. Germline loops: CDR1 MRHNA, CDR2 SNTAGT. Trimming took 5 bases from V and 6 from J; bases not matched to a gene: 6. The CDR3 consists of 13 residues. CDR3 nucleotide sequence: TGTGCCAGCAGTCTCCCAGGGGGAGCTGAAGCTTTCTTT. Its translation: CASSLPGGAEAFF.

The J gene is TRBJ2-7, the V gene TRBV6-5; possible D gene TRBD1, 6 bases. With 1 base removed from V and 2 bases from J, the gap between germline ends came to 12 bases. CDR1 and CDR2 from the germline V gene are MNHEY and SVGAGI. The CDR3 extends over 15 amino acids. The CDR3 region has the DNA TGTGCCAGCAGTTACTACTCCGACAGGACCTACGAGCAGTACTTC. Its translation is CASSYYSDRTYEQYF.

J is TRBJ1-1 and V is TRBV6-6, with 8 bases identical to TRBD1. The length of the CDR3 is 16 residues. Germline values: CDR1 MNHNY, CDR2 SVGAGI (reference sequence). V trimming: 5 bases; J trimming: 1 base; junction bases outside the gene matches: 9. For the CDR3, the DNA is TGTGCCAGCAGTAACCCGACAGGGGTTGGGAACACTGAAGCTTTCTTT. Its translation: CASSNPTGVGNTEAFF.

This chain joins TRBV5-1 and TRBJ2-7; 10 nucleotides line up with TRBD1. Looked up from germline, CDR1 is SGHRS and CDR2 is YFSETQ. The CDR3 is 15 residues long. J lost 0 bases, V lost 4 bases, and 4 bases had no gene match. In nucleotides, the CDR3 is TGCGCCAGCAGCCCCGGGGACAGGGGCTCCTACGAGCAGTACTTC. Protein: CASSPGDRGSYEQYF.

Here the CDR3 DNA reads TGTGCCAGCAGCTCCCAGGACGGCGGGAGAGGAACCGGGGAGCTGTTTTTT. Translation gives CASSSQDGGRGTGELFF. The chain has TRBV7-6 and TRBJ2-2; the match to TRBD2 covers 7 bases. CDR3 size: 17 residues. V lost 4 bases, J lost 5 bases, and 13 bases stayed unmatched. CDR1 is SGHVS and CDR2 is FNYEAQ in the germline V gene.

This clone was picked up a small number of times. The rearrangement uses TRBV28 and TRBJ2-7, with 10 nucleotides matching TRBD2. CDR1 MDHEN and CDR2 SYDVKM come from the germline V gene. This CDR3 is built from 13 residues. V shed 3 bases and J 6 bases; nucleotides not matched to a gene: 2. DNA of the CDR3: TGTGCCAGCAGTTTCCTAGCGGGAGTCGAGCAGTACTTC. It encodes CASSFLAGVEQYF.

The chain links TRBV19 to TRBJ1-4; 7 nucleotides line up with TRBD1. V lost 3 bases, J lost 8 bases, and 6 bases stayed unmatched. Germline assignment: CDR1 LNHDA and CDR2 SQIVND (reference sequence). This CDR3 region has 14 residues. The CDR3, as DNA: TGTGCCAGTAGTATGACAGGGATTAGGGAAAAACTGTTTTTT. It specifies CASSMTGIREKLFF.

This chain connects TRBV2 to TRBJ1-1; a possible D gene is TRBD1 (6 bases). The germline V and J ends were trimmed by 7 bases and 5 bases, with 17 bases remaining between them. Looked up from germline, CDR1 is SNHLY and CDR2 is FYNNEI. The CDR3 totals 14 residues. Here the CDR3 DNA reads TGTGCCAGCAATAGCTGGACAGAGGTGACTGAAGCTTTCTTT. Translation gives CASNSWTEVTEAFF.

This clone has a handful of counts. CDR3 nucleotide sequence: TGTGCCAGCGCCATCCGGGGGGGAGGGCCTTACGAGCAGTACTTC. This codes for CASAIRGGGPYEQYF. The V gene is TRBV6-5, the J gene TRBJ2-7, with 8 bases that match TRBD2. Germline CDR1 reads MNHEY; CDR2 reads SVGAGI. There are 15 residues in the CDR3. Losses at the gene ends were 8 bases for V and 4 bases for J; bases not matched to a gene: 13.

V and J are TRBV5-1 and TRBJ2-7; tentatively, D is TRBD1 (6 bases). CDR3 length: 15 amino acids. V was cut by 1 base and J by 6 bases, with 17 bases left in between. The V gene's germline CDR1 is SGHRS and CDR2 YFSETQ. Written as DNA, the CDR3 is TGCGCCAGCAGCTTGTCAGGTCAGGGGATCGGCGAGCAGTACTTC. Its protein is CASSLSGQGIGEQYF.

This chain joins TRBV9 and TRBJ2-2; perhaps TRBD2 as D (5 bases). Trimming left V 4 bases short and J 5 bases short, with 18 bases between. The CDR3 has 16 amino acids. The germline V gene has CDR1 SGDLS and CDR2 YYNGEE. CDR3 in amino acids: CASSPLVPSFTGELFF. The CDR3 bases are TGTGCCAGCAGCCCCCTGGTCCCTAGCTTTACCGGGGAGCTGTTTTTT.